This section outlines one T cell receptor (beta chain) sequence together with its context. The antigen is undetermined. Diagnosis of hyperthyroidism was new in patients aged 18 to 65, and its duration was under 2 months. Diagnosis rested on symptoms, serum thyroxine and TRAb, thyroid ultrasound, and orbital computed tomography. The ends were cut back, 9 bases at V and 4 bases at J, with 18 bases in the middle. The CDR3 runs to 15 residues. Germline CDR1 is SGHTA and CDR2 is FQGNSA. The data are from a study of T cells in Graves' hyperthyroidism and ophthalmopathy. For the study at large: Peripheral blood was taken when the disease was first diagnosed, before any treatment began. Study observations and caveats: Ophthalmopathy, as predicted by the model, came a median about six months after the prediction.

Researchers amplified the TCR beta CDR3 regions from RNA transcripts. When the TCR CDR3 underwent first-round RT-PCR, the HTBI primer set was used. MiXCR, applied by TCRdb to the multiplex PCR reads, yields one record per CDR3 protein. The sample yields about 840,000 distinct CDR3 sequences, roughly 40% seen once. The J gene is TRBJ1-4, the V gene TRBV7-2; D is unclear. This TCR derives from a man aged 18 to 29 with Graves' hyperthyroidism. The sequencing input was blood. The DNA for the CDR3 is TGTGCCAGTAGCCCCCTCGAGGTCGGTAATGAAAAACTGTTTTTT. Amino acids: CASSPLEVGNEKLFF.